This record looks at one TCR beta chain sequence and its context. Original handling: Amplification of reference gene primers provided the estimated nucleated cell counts. Data came from immunoSEQ multiplex PCR; TCRdb stores just in-frame clones and leaves some out. From that table come the V and J calls and clone size; the DNA was used to work out D and trimming. The table lists some 170,000 clones, over 90% of them singletons. The CDR3 contains 15 residues. Germline V gives CDR1 MNHNY, CDR2 SVGAGI (reference sequence). Trimming took 8 bases from V and 9 from J; bases not matched to a gene: 13. This record comes from a study of blood T cell repertoires in COVID-19. As for the study in general: Samples taken during acute and convalescent COVID-19 were collected in the United States, Italy and Spain. From T cells, B-cell-depleted T cells, or PBMCs came the material, which was cDNA or gDNA.

This rearrangement joins TRBV6-6 to TRBJ1-6; 7 bases align to TRBD1. The sequencing sample was made of peripheral blood. The clonotype comes from a woman aged 55-69 years with COVID-19, enrolled during active disease. The CDR3 nucleotides are TGTGCCAGCGTTGGAAAGGGGGCTTGGGGTTCACCCCTCCACTTT. Protein sequence: CASVGKGAWGSPLHF.